The T cell receptor beta chain under discussion was sequenced for a study of early T cells in non-severe SARS-CoV-2 infection. In its sample, this clonotype was seen a few times. In TCRdb, the 5' RACE reads were re-called with MiXCR into one record per CDR3 protein. The sample holds roughly 40,000 distinct CDR3 sequences, around 7.8% seen once. CDR1 is SGHTA, CDR2 FQGNSA, per germline. The CDR3 runs to 16 residues. The V end was cut by 2 bases, the J end by 1 base, with 12 bases between. The rearrangement joins TRBV7-2 to TRBJ2-1; possibly TRBD1 or TRBD2 for D (5 bases each). The material sequenced was whole blood. The sequence came from an adult who was a healthcare worker with PCR-confirmed SARS-CoV-2 infection or an uninfected control (not recorded which). CDR3 protein: CASSLMVGVSYNEQFF. The CDR3 bases are TGTGCCAGCAGCTTAATGGTGGGGGTTTCCTACAATGAGCAGTTCTTC.